This T cell receptor (beta chain) was captured in a study of identical twins. Healthy Caucasians alone served as donors. Addition of a universal primer site occurred through template switching, and cDNA carried unique molecular identifiers. TCRdb re-called the 5' RACE reads with MiXCR, one entry per CDR3 protein. The sample contains approximately 1.8 million distinct CDR3 sequences, about 30% of which appear only once. There are 15 residues in the CDR3. Germline loops: CDR1 DFQATT, CDR2 SNEGSKA (reference sequence). V dropped 0 bases and J dropped 4; count of bases not matched to a gene: 4. The clonotype comes from a newborn girl in good health. Sequenced input: cord blood. The chain employs TRBV20-1 and TRBJ2-1; the match to TRBD1 covers 9 bases. This CDR3 reads CSARDRDRAYNEQFF. CDR3 in DNA: TGCAGTGCTAGAGATAGGGACAGGGCTTACAATGAGCAGTTCTTC.